The source of this T cell receptor (beta chain) is a study of blood T cell repertoires in COVID-19. On the study more broadly: Researchers got acute and convalescent COVID-19 samples from the United States, Italy and Spain.

V lost 4 bases and J lost 5; bases outside the gene matches: 7. Germline V gene lookup returns CDR1 SGHRS and CDR2 YFSETQ. The CDR3 sequence is 14 residues long. Donors were grouped by their self-reported clinical history. The study counted Cohort 3 donors as recovered given two negative PCRs, clearance, or symptom resolution. In the authors' workflow: From reference gene primer amplification, estimates of nucleated cell counts were derived. Sequenced by immunoSEQ multiplex PCR; TCRdb stores in-frame clones only, minus some. V, J and clone size are those of that table, while D and trimming were read from the DNA. The sample lists about 360,000 clones, 80% to 90% occurring once.

The sample comprised PBMCs or T cells enriched from blood (not recorded which). The clonotype was recovered from a man aged 25 to 45 who had recovered from COVID-19. The rearrangement uses TRBV5-1 and TRBJ2-5; TRBD2 agrees at 8 bases. The CDR3 is CASSPGGARETQYF. In DNA form, the CDR3 reads TGCGCCAGCAGCCCGGGGGGGGCTCGGGAGACCCAGTACTTC.